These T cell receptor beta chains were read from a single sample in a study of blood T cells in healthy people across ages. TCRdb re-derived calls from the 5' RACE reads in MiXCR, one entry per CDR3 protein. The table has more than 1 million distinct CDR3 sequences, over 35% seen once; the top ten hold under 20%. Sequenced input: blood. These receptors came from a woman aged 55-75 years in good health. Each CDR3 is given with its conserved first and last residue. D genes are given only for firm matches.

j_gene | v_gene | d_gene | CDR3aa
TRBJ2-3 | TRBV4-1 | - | CASSPGPLADTQYF
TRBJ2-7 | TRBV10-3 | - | CAISEARDTYEQYF
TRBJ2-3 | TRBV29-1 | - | CSVGTDTQYF
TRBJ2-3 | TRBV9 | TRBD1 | CASSAGDRGADTQYF
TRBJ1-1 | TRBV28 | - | CASSFRGAQAFF
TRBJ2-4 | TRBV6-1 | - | CASSELGGPDKNIQYF
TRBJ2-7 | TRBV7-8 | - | CASSLGGPRDEQYF
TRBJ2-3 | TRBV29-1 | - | CSVEGDREAGGSRKAQYF
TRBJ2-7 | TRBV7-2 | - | CASSPLSYEQYF
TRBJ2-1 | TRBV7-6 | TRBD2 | CASSLVRLAGEGSEQFF
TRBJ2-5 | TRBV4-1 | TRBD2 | CASSQGSGRTNEQYF
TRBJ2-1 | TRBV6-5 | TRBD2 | CASSYLKGLAGEYQADEQFF
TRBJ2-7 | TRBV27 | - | CASSPFGRNYEQYF
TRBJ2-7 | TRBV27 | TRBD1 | CASSYRGRGLGEQYF
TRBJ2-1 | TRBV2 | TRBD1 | CASSEVGGTGAYNEQFF
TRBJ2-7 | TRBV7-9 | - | CASSRWAGPYEQYF
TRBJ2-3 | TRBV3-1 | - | CASSQDVLPDTQYF
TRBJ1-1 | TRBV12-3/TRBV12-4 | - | CTSSSEVNTEAFF
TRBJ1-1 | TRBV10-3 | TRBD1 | CAIRLGQGNTEAFF
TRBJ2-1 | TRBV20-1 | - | CSAREVGRSYNEQFF
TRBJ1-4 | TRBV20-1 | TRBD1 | CSASDFQGANEKLSF
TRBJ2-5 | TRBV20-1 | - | CSGRGNQETQYF
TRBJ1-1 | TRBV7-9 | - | CASSLESSSTEAFF
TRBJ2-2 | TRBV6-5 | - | CASSYSRRASGELFF